Listed below are T cell receptor beta chains from one sample, sequenced in a study of long-term antiretroviral therapy in people with HIV. Only in-frame clones appear in the TCRdb table, and some are missing; sequencing was by immunoSEQ multiplex PCR. Among some 23,000 clones listed, more than 75% were seen once. The specimen comprised unsorted PBMCs, sampled 0.5 years after starting antiretroviral therapy. The receptors stem from a woman aged 35 to 49 with HIV. Both conserved end residues are part of each CDR3. The D gene is left open where the match is weak. Size tells how often a clone was seen (once, few, many) or the class of an expanded clone, and some rows leave it out.

clone_size: .
d_call: TRBD1
j_call: TRBJ1-2
v_call: TRBV5-4
cdr3_nt: TGTGCCAGCAGCCTCTGGACAGGGTCCTATGGCTACACCTTC
cdr3_aa: CASSLWTGSYGYTF

clone_size: .
d_call: TRBD2
j_call: TRBJ2-7
v_call: TRBV5-5
cdr3_nt: TGTGCCAGCAGCTTGGTAGGCGGGCGAGCGGGGTCTTCCTACGAGCAGTACTTC
cdr3_aa: CASSLVGGRAGSSYEQYF

clone_size: .
d_call: .
j_call: TRBJ2-2
v_call: TRBV5-1
cdr3_nt: TGCGCCAGCAGCTTGAACCCAAGGGACGCTACCGGGGAGCTGTTTTTT
cdr3_aa: CASSLNPRDATGELFF

clone_size: .
d_call: .
j_call: TRBJ1-2
v_call: TRBV27
cdr3_nt: TGTGCCAGCAGGGGGGGAGGGAACTATGGCTACACCTTC
cdr3_aa: CASRGGGNYGYTF

clone_size: few
d_call: .
j_call: TRBJ1-6
v_call: TRBV4-2
cdr3_nt: TGTGCCAGCACAGCCCAGGAAAGGTCACCCCTCCACTTT
cdr3_aa: CASTAQERSPLHF

clone_size: .
d_call: .
j_call: TRBJ2-1
v_call: TRBV5-4
cdr3_nt: TGTGCCAGCAGCTTGGCCTTCGGTGGGTACAATGAGCAGTTCTTC
cdr3_aa: CASSLAFGGYNEQFF

clone_size: .
d_call: .
j_call: TRBJ1-3
v_call: TRBV4-1
cdr3_nt: TGCGCCAGCAGCCAAGACTCGGTCCCCCTGGTTGGGAACACCATATATTTT
cdr3_aa: CASSQDSVPLVGNTIYF

clone_size: .
d_call: TRBD2
j_call: TRBJ2-2
v_call: TRBV7-2
cdr3_nt: TGTGCCAGCAGCTTAGCGTTGAGGCCTAGCGGGAACACCGGGGAGCTGTTTTTT
cdr3_aa: CASSLALRPSGNTGELFF

clone_size: .
d_call: TRBD2
j_call: TRBJ2-5
v_call: TRBV5-1
cdr3_nt: TGCGCCAGCAGCATCGGGACTAGCGGGGGGGTGGAGACCCAGTACTTC
cdr3_aa: CASSIGTSGGVETQYF

clone_size: .
d_call: .
j_call: TRBJ1-1
v_call: TRBV6-5
cdr3_nt: TGTGCCAGCAGTTTCAACAGGGAAGGGGGTGAAGCTTTCTTT
cdr3_aa: CASSFNREGGEAFF

clone_size: .
d_call: .
j_call: TRBJ2-7
v_call: TRBV19
cdr3_nt: TGTGCCAGTAGTATAGACCTCCCCGGGGCCTACGAGCAGTACTTC
cdr3_aa: CASSIDLPGAYEQYF

clone_size: .
d_call: .
j_call: TRBJ1-4
v_call: TRBV20-1
cdr3_nt: TGCAGTGCTTTGGAGGATGAAAAACTGTTTTTT
cdr3_aa: CSALEDEKLFF

clone_size: few
d_call: TRBD1
j_call: TRBJ1-2
v_call: TRBV19
cdr3_nt: TGTGCCAGTAAAGGGCCCCCACCGGGACAGAGCGATAACTATGGCTACACCTTC
cdr3_aa: CASKGPPPGQSDNYGYTF

clone_size: .
d_call: .
j_call: TRBJ2-2
v_call: TRBV4-1
cdr3_nt: TGCGCCAGCAGCCAAGGACCCGCCCAAAGAGCCGGGGAGCTGTTTTTT
cdr3_aa: CASSQGPAQRAGELFF

clone_size: .
d_call: .
j_call: TRBJ1-4
v_call: TRBV28
cdr3_nt: TGTGCCAGCAGCGCCGAAGGGGTAATGGCTAATGAAAAACTGTTTTTT
cdr3_aa: CASSAEGVMANEKLFF

clone_size: .
d_call: TRBD2
j_call: TRBJ2-1
v_call: TRBV27
cdr3_nt: TGTGCCAGCAGTTTAACAGCGGGGGCCCACAATGAGCAGTTCTTC
cdr3_aa: CASSLTAGAHNEQFF

clone_size: .
d_call: .
j_call: TRBJ1-1
v_call: TRBV7-9
cdr3_nt: TGTGCCAGCAGCTTAGTTACCACTCACGGAGCTTTCTTT
cdr3_aa: CASSLVTTHGAFF

clone_size: .
d_call: .
j_call: TRBJ1-3
v_call: TRBV6-1
cdr3_nt: TGTGCCAGCAGTGAAGGAATGGACGGAAACACCATATATTTT
cdr3_aa: CASSEGMDGNTIYF

clone_size: .
d_call: TRBD1
j_call: TRBJ2-7
v_call: TRBV7-3
cdr3_nt: TGTGCCAGCAGCGCGGACTCGACAGGGGGCAGGATCGAGCAGTACTTC
cdr3_aa: CASSADSTGGRIEQYF

clone_size: few
d_call: .
j_call: TRBJ1-1
v_call: TRBV5-6
cdr3_nt: TGTGCCAGCAGCTTTTTATCAGGCACTGAAGCTTTCTTT
cdr3_aa: CASSFLSGTEAFF

clone_size: .
d_call: TRBD2
j_call: TRBJ2-1
v_call: TRBV7-6
cdr3_nt: TGTGCCAGCAGCTCGGGACTAGCGGGGGGGAATGAGCAGTTCTTC
cdr3_aa: CASSSGLAGGNEQFF

clone_size: .
d_call: TRBD2
j_call: TRBJ2-7
v_call: TRBV13
cdr3_nt: TGTGCCAGCAGCTCCCTGATTAGCGGGGGTCACATAACCTACGAGCAGTACTTC
cdr3_aa: CASSSLISGGHITYEQYF

clone_size: .
d_call: .
j_call: TRBJ1-1
v_call: TRBV9
cdr3_nt: TGTGCCAGCAGCCGATCAACACCGACGGTCGACACTGAAGCTTTCTTT
cdr3_aa: CASSRSTPTVDTEAFF

clone_size: .
d_call: TRBD2
j_call: TRBJ2-1
v_call: TRBV4-3
cdr3_nt: TGCGCCAGCAGCTCCCCAGCGGGGGGGGACAATGAGCAGTTCTTC
cdr3_aa: CASSSPAGGDNEQFF

clone_size: .
d_call: .
j_call: TRBJ2-7
v_call: TRBV5-6
cdr3_nt: TGTGCCAGCAGCCCTACCCGGGCCTACGAGCAGTACTTC
cdr3_aa: CASSPTRAYEQYF

clone_size: .
d_call: .
j_call: TRBJ1-1
v_call: TRBV30
cdr3_nt: TGTGCCTGGAGTGAATTAGGGGGGGCCACTGAAGCTTTCTTT
cdr3_aa: CAWSELGGATEAFF

clone_size: .
d_call: TRBD1
j_call: TRBJ1-1
v_call: TRBV7-9
cdr3_nt: TGTGCCAGCAGCTTAAAACGGGCGGGACAGTTTGGCGCTGAAGCTTTCTTT
cdr3_aa: CASSLKRAGQFGAEAFF

clone_size: .
d_call: .
j_call: TRBJ1-5
v_call: TRBV7-8
cdr3_nt: TGTGCCAGCAGCTTCCAGCGGAAGGGCAGCAATCAGCCCCAGCATTTT
cdr3_aa: CASSFQRKGSNQPQHF

clone_size: .
d_call: TRBD1
j_call: TRBJ1-2
v_call: TRBV4-2
cdr3_nt: TGTGCCAGCAGCCAAGAAGGAACAGGGGGACACTATGGCTACACCTTC
cdr3_aa: CASSQEGTGGHYGYTF

clone_size: .
d_call: .
j_call: TRBJ2-3
v_call: TRBV5-5
cdr3_nt: TGTGCCAGCAGTAGAATATCCTTCGGGGTCGCAGATACGCAGTATTTT
cdr3_aa: CASSRISFGVADTQYF

clone_size: .
d_call: TRBD2
j_call: TRBJ2-3
v_call: TRBV27
cdr3_nt: TGTGCCAGCGGTCTAGGGACTAGCGGAGACACAGATACGCAGTATTTT
cdr3_aa: CASGLGTSGDTDTQYF

clone_size: .
d_call: .
j_call: TRBJ2-3
v_call: TRBV4-3
cdr3_nt: TGCGCCAGCAGCCAAGAGACCCAAAAATTGAATACGCAGTATTTT
cdr3_aa: CASSQETQKLNTQYF

clone_size: .
d_call: TRBD1
j_call: TRBJ1-5
v_call: TRBV5-1
cdr3_nt: TGCGCCAGCAGCCCGACAGGGGCGGGCAATCAGCCCCAGCATTTT
cdr3_aa: CASSPTGAGNQPQHF

clone_size: .
d_call: .
j_call: TRBJ2-7
v_call: TRBV6-1
cdr3_nt: TGTGCCAGCAGTGTAACACCTCTCTACGAGCAGTACTTC
cdr3_aa: CASSVTPLYEQYF

clone_size: .
d_call: TRBD1
j_call: TRBJ1-6
v_call: TRBV7-3
cdr3_nt: TGTGCCAGCAGCGTATCTGGACAGGGCAATTCACCCCTCCACTTT
cdr3_aa: CASSVSGQGNSPLHF

clone_size: .
d_call: TRBD1
j_call: TRBJ1-3
v_call: TRBV23-1
cdr3_nt: TGCGCCAGCACCCGGAGGGACAGGGGGCATAGGGGGGCAAACACCATATATTTT
cdr3_aa: CASTRRDRGHRGANTIYF

clone_size: .
d_call: .
j_call: TRBJ2-7
v_call: TRBV14
cdr3_nt: TGTGCCAGCAGCCAAACGGGGAAGAGGTCCTACGAGCAGTACTTC
cdr3_aa: CASSQTGKRSYEQYF

clone_size: .
d_call: .
j_call: TRBJ2-1
v_call: TRBV18
cdr3_nt: TGTGCCAGCTCACCGATTTGGAGTGGCCGGACTTTACCCAATGAGCAGTTCTTC
cdr3_aa: CASSPIWSGRTLPNEQFF

clone_size: .
d_call: .
j_call: TRBJ2-6
v_call: TRBV19
cdr3_nt: TGTGCCAGTAGTACAGGGAGCGGGGCCAACGTCCTGACTTTC
cdr3_aa: CASSTGSGANVLTF

clone_size: .
d_call: .
j_call: TRBJ1-6
v_call: TRBV6-6
cdr3_nt: TGTGCCAGCGGTAGAGAGGTTTCACCCCTCCACTTT
cdr3_aa: CASGREVSPLHF

clone_size: .
d_call: TRBD1
j_call: TRBJ1-2
v_call: TRBV28
cdr3_nt: TGTGCCAGCAGAGATCCGACAGGGGGCTATGGCTACACCTTC
cdr3_aa: CASRDPTGGYGYTF

clone_size: .
d_call: TRBD1
j_call: TRBJ1-3
v_call: TRBV28
cdr3_nt: TGTGCCAGCAGAGGGATCGGGACAGGTAATCCTGGAAACACCATATATTTT
cdr3_aa: CASRGIGTGNPGNTIYF

clone_size: .
d_call: TRBD1
j_call: TRBJ1-4
v_call: TRBV4-1
cdr3_nt: TGCGCCAGCAGCCTGTACCCTTCCGGGACAGGGGGTCCTAATGAAAAACTGTTTTTT
cdr3_aa: CASSLYPSGTGGPNEKLFF

clone_size: .
d_call: TRBD1
j_call: TRBJ1-6
v_call: TRBV7-6
cdr3_nt: TGTGCCAGCAGCAAACGGACAGGAGATTCACCCCTCCACTTT
cdr3_aa: CASSKRTGDSPLHF

clone_size: .
d_call: .
j_call: TRBJ1-2
v_call: TRBV7-2
cdr3_nt: TGTGCCAGCAGCCCCCCTTCTGTCTATGGCTACACCTTC
cdr3_aa: CASSPPSVYGYTF

clone_size: once
d_call: .
j_call: TRBJ2-5
v_call: TRBV5-6
cdr3_nt: TGTGCCAGCAGCCGAGAAGAGACCCAGTACTTC
cdr3_aa: CASSREETQYF

clone_size: .
d_call: .
j_call: TRBJ1-3
v_call: TRBV9
cdr3_nt: TGTGCCAGCAGCGTAGACCCCTCTGGAAACACCATATATTTT
cdr3_aa: CASSVDPSGNTIYF

clone_size: .
d_call: .
j_call: TRBJ1-1
v_call: TRBV6-6
cdr3_nt: TGTGCCAGCACCGCGGGACCCCTTTTGAACACTGAAGCTTTCTTT
cdr3_aa: CASTAGPLLNTEAFF

clone_size: .
d_call: .
j_call: TRBJ2-5
v_call: TRBV7-8
cdr3_nt: TGTGCCAGCAGCTTAGATCAGGAGGGGACCCAGTACTTC
cdr3_aa: CASSLDQEGTQYF

clone_size: few
d_call: TRBD1
j_call: TRBJ2-7
v_call: TRBV10-3
cdr3_nt: TGTGCCATCAGACCGACAGGGGGGACTTACGAGCAGTACTTC
cdr3_aa: CAIRPTGGTYEQYF